The 27 T cell receptor beta chains below all came from one sample that was sequenced in a study of response to subunit inactivated influenza vaccine. TCRdb ran MiXCR on the RT-PCR reads and lists one entry per CDR3 protein. This table holds hundreds of thousands of distinct CDR3 sequences, 15% to 20% found once. The source material was PBMCs from blood, sampled roughly 5 days after vaccination. These receptors were obtained from a middle-aged man who received an inactivated influenza vaccine.

CDR3 DNA: TGTGCCAGCAGCGGGGCCCGGGGGATGAACACTGAAGCTTTCTTT. This encodes CASSGARGMNTEAFF. The gene calls are TRBV5-4 and TRBJ1-1, with D possibly matching TRBD1 (5 bases). Deletions cut 4 bases from V and 0 bases from J, with 13 bases between. CDR1 and CDR2 from the germline V gene are SGHNT and YYREEE (reference sequence). The CDR3 runs to 15 residues.

The chain has TRBV5-1 and TRBJ2-3; D is undetermined. Trimming removed 0 bases at V and 5 bases at J, with 19 bases between. CDR3 size: 17 residues. Germline V gene lookup returns CDR1 SGHRS and CDR2 YFSETQ. The CDR3 sequence is CASSLATATKTGDTQYF. CDR3 in DNA: TGCGCCAGCAGCTTGGCAACGGCTACGAAAACGGGAGATACGCAGTATTTT.

Many counts were recorded for this clonotype. The chain recombines TRBV28 with TRBJ2-7; perhaps TRBD1 as D (6 bases). CDR3 length: 13 amino acids. Trimming removed 2 bases at V and 3 bases at J, with 8 bases between. Germline values: CDR1 MDHEN, CDR2 SYDVKM. CDR3 in DNA: TGTGCCAGCAGTTTACGACAGGACTACGAGCAGTACTTC. It codes for CASSLRQDYEQYF.

The chain uses TRBV6-2 or TRBV6-3 and TRBJ2-1; D possibly corresponds to TRBD1 (6 bases). Trimming removed 6 bases at V and 9 bases at J, with 24 bases between. CDR1 is MNHEY and CDR2 is SVGEGT in the germline V gene. The CDR3 has 16 residues. CDR3 loop: CASSTEGGYRASEQFF. The CDR3, as DNA: TGTGCCAGCAGCACAGAGGGCGGTTACAGGGCTAGTGAGCAGTTCTTC.

This chain joins TRBV28 and TRBJ2-4; 7 bases line up with TRBD2. The CDR3 is made up of 16 amino acids. V shed 0 bases and J 0 bases; nucleotides not matched to a gene: 2. CDR1 is MDHEN, CDR2 SYDVKM, per germline. The CDR3 loop is CASSLWVAGAKNIQYF. CDR3 coding DNA: TGTGCCAGCAGTTTATGGGTAGCGGGAGCCAAAAACATTCAGTACTTC.

V is TRBV6-5 and J is TRBJ2-1, with 12 bases fitting TRBD2. Germline CDR1 is MNHEY and CDR2 is SVGAGI. V shed 2 bases, J shed 6 bases, and the junction held 5 bases outside the gene matches. The CDR3 has 16 amino acids. The CDR3 sequence is CASSYHGLAGTNEQFF. CDR3 bases: TGTGCCAGCAGTTACCACGGACTAGCGGGAACCAATGAGCAGTTCTTC.

The gene calls are TRBV2 and TRBJ1-1; D is ambiguous. Trimming stripped 2 bases from V and 4 bases from J, with 11 bases between. Germline loops: CDR1 SNHLY, CDR2 FYNNEI. There are 14 residues in the CDR3. CDR3 nucleotides: TGTGCCAGCAGTGAACAGGCGAGGATCACTGAAGCTTTCTTT. Translated: CASSEQARITEAFF.

Only a few counts were recorded for this clonotype. J is TRBJ2-7 and V is TRBV18; D remains unclear. CDR3 length: 14 residues. Trimming shortened V by 1 base and J by 0 bases, and 7 bases separated the two germline ends. Germline lookup yields CDR1 KGHSH and CDR2 LQKENI. This chain's CDR3 is CASSPRSSSYEQYF. CDR3 DNA sequence: TGTGCCAGCTCACCACGCAGCTCCTCCTACGAGCAGTACTTC. The entire variable domain, with the rest obtained from reference TRBV18 and TRBJ2-7, is as follows: NAGVMQNPRHLVRRRGQEARLRCSPMKGHSHVYWYRQLPEEGLKFMVYLQKENIIDESGMPKERFSAEFPKEGPSILRIQQVVRGDSAAYFCASSPRSSSYEQYFGPGTRLTVT.

This clonotype occurred many times. This chain connects TRBV25-1 to TRBJ2-3; possible D gene TRBD1, 5 bases. This CDR3 has 15 residues. The V and J ends lost 2 bases and 3 bases respectively, with 12 bases between them. Germline CDR1 and CDR2: MGHDK and SYGVNS. DNA of the CDR3: TGTGCCAGCAGTGAAAAAGACAGCCCGACAGATACGCAGTATTTT. Translating gives CASSEKDSPTDTQYF. The complete variable domain, with remaining parts taken from reference TRBV25-1 and TRBJ2-3, reads EADIYQTPRYLVIGTGKKITLECSQTMGHDKMYWYQQDPGMELHLIHYSYGVNSTEKGDLSSESTVSRIRTEHFPLTLESARPSHTSQYLCASSEKDSPTDTQYFGPGTRLTVL.

This clonotype was seen only a few times. A single base separates this from a much larger clone, so it may be a read error. CDR3 DNA sequence: TGTGCCAGCAGTTATACACCGAACACTGAAGCTTTCTTT. Residues: CASSYTPNTEAFF. This sequence joins TRBV6-5 and TRBJ1-1; no firm D call. Looked up from germline, CDR1 is MNHEY and CDR2 is SVGAGI. V lost 3 bases, J lost 1 base, and 6 bases lay in between. The CDR3 is 13 amino acids.

The V call is TRBV3-1, the J call TRBJ2-7; 8 bases match TRBD2. CDR3 size: 15 residues. V trimming: 0 bases; J trimming: 4 bases; junction bases outside the gene matches: 5. The germline V gene has CDR1 LGHDT and CDR2 YNNKEL (reference sequence). CDR3 residues: CASSQEGLVEYEQYF. In nucleotides, the CDR3 is TGTGCCAGCAGCCAAGAGGGACTAGTCGAGTACGAGCAGTACTTC.

The chain joins TRBV4-1 to TRBJ2-7, with a weak D call TRBD2 (5 bases). The germline V and J ends were trimmed by 4 bases and 6 bases, with 19 bases remaining between them. Per the germline V gene, CDR1 is MGHRA and CDR2 is YSYEKL. CDR3 length: 15 amino acids. CDR3 nucleotides: TGCGCCAGCAGCCCCCCGAAGAGGGTGTTTAGCGAGCAGTACTTC. As protein: CASSPPKRVFSEQYF.

This clonotype came up a few times. This chain links TRBV12-3 or TRBV12-4 with TRBJ2-7; 8 nucleotides align to TRBD1. CDR3 length: 14 residues. Trimming cost V 6 bases and J 5 bases; bases outside gene matches: 9. The CDR3 here is CASSPAGGFNEQYF. In DNA, the CDR3 is TGTGCCAGCAGCCCAGCAGGGGGCTTCAACGAGCAGTACTTC.

The chain couples TRBV25-1 to TRBJ2-7, with 12 bases fitting TRBD2. CDR1 is MGHDK, CDR2 SYGVNS, per germline. V shed 5 bases, J shed 7 bases, and the junction held 9 bases outside the gene matches. This CDR3 has 15 amino acids. CDR3 coding DNA: TGTGCCAGCAGTTCCTTCTTGCTAGCGGGAGGGGAGCAGTACTTC. This gives the protein CASSSFLLAGGEQYF.

The chain employs TRBV9 and TRBJ2-6; 7 nucleotides align to TRBD2. Trimming took 1 base from V and 3 from J; bases not matched to a gene: 7. Germline CDR1 is SGDLS and CDR2 is YYNGEE. The CDR3 runs 17 residues. This chain's CDR3 is CASSVSGDWFGANVLTF. The CDR3 DNA follows: TGTGCCAGCAGCGTAAGCGGGGATTGGTTTGGGGCCAACGTCCTGACTTTC.

This clonotype has only a few counts. The chain is built from TRBV11-2 and TRBJ1-3; D gene ambiguous. This CDR3 region has 13 residues. Germline loops: CDR1 SGHAT, CDR2 FQNNGV. The V and J ends lost 4 bases and 4 bases respectively, with 8 bases between them. The CDR3 DNA follows: TGTGCCAGCAGCTCCTCCCTCGGAAACACCATATATTTT. It yields the protein CASSSSLGNTIYF.

This rearrangement joins TRBV7-8 to TRBJ2-7; D unclear. The V and J ends lost 4 bases and 5 bases respectively, with 15 bases between them. The CDR3 contains 14 residues. The germline gives CDR1 SGHVS, CDR2 FQNEAQ. The CDR3 region has the DNA TGTGCCAGCAGCTCGCAGTTAAGGGCCCACGAGCAGTACTTC. Its translation: CASSSQLRAHEQYF.

As concerns this clonotype: A junction end diverges from the germline sequence, so it may reflect a read error. This chain uses TRBV19 with TRBJ1-4; TRBD1 matches at 7 bases. The CDR3 totals 13 residues. Germline V lookup: CDR1 LNHDA, CDR2 SQIVND (reference sequence). In DNA, the CDR3 is TGTGCCAGTAGTCCCCTGGCCGGGACAGAAAGGAAGTTT. Amino acid sequence: CASSPLAGTERKF.

The table lists this clonotype with a few counts. The chain links TRBV18 to TRBJ2-5; 14 nucleotides line up with TRBD2. This CDR3 has 16 residues. The trim removed 0 bases at V and 5 bases at J, leaving 2 bases unmatched. Germline loops: CDR1 KGHSH, CDR2 LQKENI. CDR3 nucleotides: TGTGCCAGCTCACCACCGGGACTAGCGGGGGAGGAGACCCAGTACTTC. Encoded protein: CASSPPGLAGEETQYF.

As DNA, the CDR3 is TGTGCCAGCAGCCCCCAAAGTTTGCACGAGCAGTACTTC. The encoded protein is CASSPQSLHEQYF. This chain joins TRBV28 and TRBJ2-7; D remains ambiguous. The V and J ends lost 6 bases and 5 bases respectively, with 14 bases between them. Germline CDR1 is MDHEN and CDR2 is SYDVKM. This CDR3 is 13 amino acids long. The whole variable domain, filled in from reference TRBV28 and TRBJ2-7, reads DVKVTQSSRYLVKRTGEKVFLECVQDMDHENMFWYRQDPGLGLRLIYFSYDVKMKEKGDIPEGYSVSREKKERFSLILESASTNQTSMYLCASSPQSLHEQYFGPGTRLTVT.

This clonotype was counted ten times or more. The V and J genes are TRBV29-1 and TRBJ1-1, with D maybe TRBD1 (5 bases). Germline CDR1 reads SQVTM; CDR2 reads ANQGSEA. CDR3 length: 13 amino acids. With 1 base removed from V and 1 base from J, the gap between germline ends came to 7 bases. CDR3 nucleotides: TGCAGCGTTGAAGGACAGTCGAACACTGAAGCTTTCTTT. Its translation is CSVEGQSNTEAFF.

This clonotype was seen a handful of times. The chain links TRBV12-3 or TRBV12-4 to TRBJ1-1, with D unclear. The CDR3 is made up of 13 amino acids. Trimming stripped 3 bases from V and 6 bases from J, with 11 bases between. This CDR3 reads CASSFGSWAEAFF. CDR3 DNA: TGTGCCAGCAGTTTTGGTTCGTGGGCTGAAGCTTTCTTT.

Here the CDR3 reads CATSGGGLNTEAFF. The CDR3 DNA follows: TGTGCCACAAGTGGCGGGGGGCTCAACACTGAAGCTTTCTTT. The V gene is TRBV5-5, the J gene TRBJ1-1, with D possibly being TRBD1 (6 bases). The CDR3 runs to 14 residues. In germline, CDR1 is SGHKS, CDR2 YYEKEE (reference sequence). V lost 9 bases, J lost 2 bases, and 17 bases lay in between. Supplemented by reference TRBV5-5 and TRBJ1-1, the full variable domain reads DAGVTQSPTHLIKTRGQQVTLRCSPISGHKSVSWYQQVLGQGPQFIFQYYEKEERGRGNFPDRFSARQFPNYSSELNVNALLLGDSALYLCATSGGGLNTEAFFGQGTRLTVV.

The V gene is TRBV5-1, the J gene TRBJ2-7, with 10 bases matching TRBD1. Germline values: CDR1 SGHRS, CDR2 YFSETQ. V dropped 5 bases and J dropped 2; count of bases not matched to a gene: 7. This CDR3 region has 15 residues. DNA of the CDR3: TGCGCCAGCAGTTACCCCGGGACAGGGGCCTACGAGCAGTACTTC. Its protein product is CASSYPGTGAYEQYF.

CDR3 sequence (DNA): TGCAGTGCTACTCTAGCGGGAGGGTTGACAGATACGCAGTATTTT. Translating it yields CSATLAGGLTDTQYF. The chain uses TRBV20-1 and TRBJ2-3; TRBD2 agrees at 12 bases. The germline V gene encodes CDR1 DFQATT and CDR2 SNEGSKA (reference sequence). The CDR3 sequence is 15 residues long. With V trimmed by 4 bases and J by 3 bases, 5 bases remained unmatched.

This clonotype showed up just a few times. The genes are TRBV12-3 or TRBV12-4 and TRBJ2-7; no clear D. V lost 2 bases, J lost 7 bases, and 15 bases lay in between. This CDR3 region has 14 residues. The CDR3 DNA sequence: TGTGCCAGCAGTTTATACGGTGGCTCTAGTGAGCAGTACTTC. Protein sequence: CASSLYGGSSEQYF.

The J gene is TRBJ2-1, the V gene TRBV7-6; 8 bases are shared with TRBD2. The CDR3 totals 13 residues. The germline V gene encodes CDR1 SGHVS and CDR2 FNYEAQ. With V trimmed by 3 bases and J by 15 bases, 10 bases remained unmatched. This CDR3 is CASSFPETREVFF. CDR3 nucleotide sequence: TGTGCCAGCAGCTTTCCCGAGACGCGGGAGGTGTTCTTC.